The 16 T cell receptor beta chains given below trace back to one sample, sequenced in a study of cytomegalovirus exposure and HLA in healthy donors (dated by TCRdb to about 2017). Library preparation was by the immunoSEQ multiplex PCR assay. For the multiplex PCR, a mixture combining 60 forward primers for TCR Vbeta segments and 13 reverse primers for TCR Jbeta segments was used. Held by TCRdb, this immuneACCESS table contains in-frame sequences only and omits some clones. Under half of the omission traces to an unresolved V gene where checked; the cause of the rest is unknown. For this sample there are roughly 250,000 clones; about four fifths appear just once. About 0.3% of the sample belongs to the ten largest clones. The sequenced material came from PBMCs. The receptors were gathered from a girl aged 2-10 years in good health and CMV-seronegative.

This chain joins TRBV23-1 and TRBJ2-4; a possible D gene is TRBD1 (5 bases). TRBV23-1 is an open reading frame, and its role is uncertain. This CDR3 has 18 residues. V lost 6 bases and J 0 bases, leaving 21 bases between the germline ends. CDR3 sequence (DNA): TGCGCCAGCAGCCCGAAACTGGGGCGGCCTAAAGCCAAAAACATTCAGTACTTC. It translates to CASSPKLGRPKAKNIQYF.

The V gene is TRBV4-1, the J gene TRBJ1-4; D gene uncertain. This CDR3 comprises 14 residues. In germline, CDR1 is MGHRA, CDR2 YSYEKL. The V and J ends lost 1 base and 5 bases respectively, with 8 bases between them. CDR3 coding DNA: TGCGCCAGCAGCCAAGGGAGGGCGAATGAAAAACTGTTTTTT. Protein product: CASSQGRANEKLFF.

This rearrangement joins TRBV29-1 to TRBJ2-7; TRBD1 aligns across 7 bases. This CDR3 is built from 11 residues. Germline lookup yields CDR1 SQVTM and CDR2 ANQGSEA. Germline trimming cut 6 bases from V and 1 base from J; bases unmatched to any gene: 0. The CDR3 nucleotides read TGCAGCGTGGGACAGTCCTACGAGCAGTACTTC. Its translation is CSVGQSYEQYF.

V and J are TRBV9 and TRBJ1-4, with TRBD1 matching 9 bases. The CDR3 contains 16 residues. Germline V gives CDR1 SGDLS, CDR2 YYNGEE. V was clipped by 4 bases and J by 10 bases; unmatched bases: 14. In DNA, the CDR3 is TGTGCCAGCAGCCCAAGGTCCGGGACAGGGCAGGGAAAACTGTTTTTT. This sequence encodes CASSPRSGTGQGKLFF.

V usage is TRBV19 and J usage is TRBJ1-1; D is undetermined. V dropped 4 bases and J dropped 7 bases, with 4 bases sitting between them. CDR1 is LNHDA and CDR2 is SQIVND in the germline V gene (reference sequence). The CDR3 is made up of 10 amino acids. DNA for the CDR3: TGTGCCAGTAGTACCAATGAAGCTTTCTTT. It specifies CASSTNEAFF.

The chain recombines TRBV27 with TRBJ2-2, with D unresolved. The germline V gene encodes CDR1 MNHEY and CDR2 SMNVEV (reference sequence). The CDR3 is 12 residues long. Trimming took off 3 bases at V and 6 bases at J, with 5 bases between the two ends. The CDR3 coding sequence is TGTGCCAGCAGTTTGCTAGCCGGGGAGCTGTTTTTT. It encodes CASSLLAGELFF.

This clone has a single count. This chain joins TRBV7-9 and TRBJ2-3; 10 bases line up with TRBD1. The germline gives CDR1 SEHNR, CDR2 FQNEAQ (reference sequence). This CDR3 comprises 18 residues. V was clipped by 3 bases and J by 1 base; unmatched bases: 10. CDR3 nucleotides: TGTGCCAGCAGCTTCAAACCCGGACAGGGGGGAGGCACAGATACGCAGTATTTT. Its protein is CASSFKPGQGGGTDTQYF.

This clone was observed a single time. The chain links TRBV9 to TRBJ2-1; TRBD2 agrees at 8 bases. V shed 4 bases, J shed 2 bases, and the junction held 8 bases outside the gene matches. The CDR3 is 16 residues long. Germline-derived CDR1 and CDR2 are SGDLS and YYNGEE. The CDR3 here is CASSLRLAKAYNEQFF. DNA of the CDR3: TGTGCCAGCAGCCTCCGACTAGCGAAGGCCTACAATGAGCAGTTCTTC.

The chain is built from TRBV11-3 and TRBJ2-3, with 9 bases fitting TRBD2. Germline trimming cut 2 bases from V and 6 bases from J; bases unmatched to any gene: 6. The CDR3 runs to 15 residues. Germline assignment: CDR1 SGHNT and CDR2 YENEEA. DNA of the CDR3: TGTGCCAGCAGCTTAAGGTCTAGCGGGGCCGATACGCAGTATTTT. Translation gives CASSLRSSGADTQYF.

This clone is a singleton in its sample. Other DNA sequences of this sample code for an identical CDR3. This rearrangement joins TRBV7-2 to TRBJ1-5; D gene ambiguous. This CDR3 spans 14 amino acids. Trimming shortened V by 1 base and J by 3 bases, and 7 bases separated the two germline ends. Looked up from germline, CDR1 is SGHTA and CDR2 is FQGNSA. The CDR3 coding sequence is TGTGCCAGCAGCTTAGTGCCAGACAATCAGCCCCAGCATTTT. It translates to CASSLVPDNQPQHF.

The chain uses TRBV6-1 and TRBJ1-4; 7 positions agree with TRBD1. Trimming cost V 7 bases and J 6 bases; bases outside gene matches: 5. This CDR3 contains 13 residues. CDR1 MNHNS and CDR2 SASEGT come from the germline V gene. The CDR3 region is CASTTGVDEKLFF. CDR3 DNA: TGTGCCAGCACCACAGGGGTCGATGAAAAACTGTTTTTT.

The chain combines TRBV19 with TRBJ1-1; 9 bases are shared with TRBD1. The CDR3 contains 16 residues. Germline CDR1 LNHDA, CDR2 SQIVND (reference sequence). The V segment lost 5 bases and the J segment 1 base; nucleotides outside the gene matches: 8. CDR3 residues: CASSPRTGVPNTEAFF. The CDR3 region has the DNA TGTGCCAGTAGTCCTCGGACAGGGGTCCCGAACACTGAAGCTTTCTTT.

V usage is TRBV10-1 and J usage is TRBJ2-7, with TRBD1 matching 10 bases. This CDR3 region has 18 residues. The V segment lost 0 bases and the J segment 2 bases; nucleotides outside the gene matches: 10. Germline V gene lookup returns CDR1 WNHNN and CDR2 SYGVQD (reference sequence). The CDR3 here is CASSESGPRDRGTYEQYF. The CDR3 nucleotides read TGCGCCAGCAGTGAGTCTGGTCCTCGGGACAGGGGTACCTACGAGCAGTACTTC.

V gene TRBV6-1 combines with J gene TRBJ2-2, with D hard to call. This CDR3 comprises 15 residues. Trimming removed 7 bases at V and 6 bases at J, with 18 bases between. Germline V lookup: CDR1 MNHNS, CDR2 SASEGT. The CDR3 DNA reads as TGTGCCAGCACTGTATCCGATATCGGTCCCGGGGAGCTGTTTTTT. This translates into CASTVSDIGPGELFF.

This clone was seen more than once but under ten times. This chain connects TRBV28 to TRBJ1-5; 7 bases align to TRBD1. CDR3 length: 14 residues. CDR1 is MDHEN and CDR2 is SYDVKM in the germline V gene. The V gene end was trimmed by 2 bases and the J gene end by 16 bases; junction bases not matched to a gene: 14. The CDR3 here is CASSLATSWTGPHF. DNA of the CDR3: TGTGCCAGCAGTTTAGCTACCTCATGGACAGGCCCTCATTTT.

The chain links TRBV15 to TRBJ2-5; 12 bases align to TRBD2. The length of the CDR3 is 20 residues. V was clipped by 6 bases and J by 5 bases; unmatched bases: 22. The germline CDR1 and CDR2 sequences are LNHNV and YYDKDF (reference sequence). CDR3 in amino acids: CATSTTSGRGPPIGRETQYF. CDR3 bases: TGTGCCACCAGTACGACTAGCGGGAGAGGCCCCCCCATTGGTCGGGAGACCCAGTACTTC. Using reference TRBV15 and TRBJ2-5 for the parts outside the CDR3, the full variable domain is DAMVIQNPRYQVTQFGKPVTLSCSQTLNHNVMYWYQQKSSQAPKLLFHYYDKDFNNEADTPDNFQSRRPNTSFCFLDIRSPGLGDTAMYLCATSTTSGRGPPIGRETQYFGPGTRLLVL.